This TCR beta chain was documented in a study of cytomegalovirus exposure and HLA in healthy donors. These donors, healthy bone marrow donors, were studied. Study-wide points: 87-base-pair reads could not separate some V segments, including TRBV6-2 and TRBV6-3. Most TCR beta V segments were productive about 87% or about 30% of the time in an earlier analysis. The authors confirmed in vitro that a few CMV-associated chains were specific for CMV antigens.

To note about this clone: What it binds is unknown.

The CDR3 runs to 14 residues. V lost 7 bases to trimming and J lost 0 bases, with 13 bases between them. Germline CDR1 is SNHLY and CDR2 is FYNNEI. With 60 Vbeta and 13 Jbeta primers, the PCR was carried out. Profiled with immunoSEQ multiplex PCR; TCRdb holds only in-frame clones, not every one. The data contain 85,000 to 110,000 clones, around three quarters of them singletons. The sequence derives from a man aged 50-59 years in good health and CMV-seropositive. This chain uses TRBV2 with TRBJ2-7; no reliable D call. The sequencing sample was made of PBMCs. DNA for the CDR3: TGTGCCAGCATCCCGCACAGTAGCTCCTACGAGCAGTACTTC. It codes for CASIPHSSSYEQYF.